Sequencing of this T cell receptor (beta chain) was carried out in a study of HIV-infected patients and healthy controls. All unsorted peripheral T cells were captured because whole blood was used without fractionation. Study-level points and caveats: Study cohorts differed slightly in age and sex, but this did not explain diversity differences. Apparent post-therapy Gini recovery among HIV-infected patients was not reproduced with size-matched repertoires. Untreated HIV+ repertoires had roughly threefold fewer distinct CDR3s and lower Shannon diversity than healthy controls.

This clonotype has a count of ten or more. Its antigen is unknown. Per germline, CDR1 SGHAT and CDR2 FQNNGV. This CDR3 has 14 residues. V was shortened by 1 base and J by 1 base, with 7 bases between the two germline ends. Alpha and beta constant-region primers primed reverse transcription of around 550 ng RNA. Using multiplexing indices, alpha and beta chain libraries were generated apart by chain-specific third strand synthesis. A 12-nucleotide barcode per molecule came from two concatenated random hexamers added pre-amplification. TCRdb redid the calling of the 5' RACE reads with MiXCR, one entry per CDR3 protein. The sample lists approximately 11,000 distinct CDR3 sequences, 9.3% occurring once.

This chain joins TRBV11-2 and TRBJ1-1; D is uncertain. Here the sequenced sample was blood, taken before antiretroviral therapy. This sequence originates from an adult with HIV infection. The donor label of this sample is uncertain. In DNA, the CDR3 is TGTGCCAGCAGCTTAGGGCATCAGAACACTGAAGCTTTCTTT. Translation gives CASSLGHQNTEAFF.